This TCR beta chain is drawn from a study of radiation and T cells in renal cell carcinoma. In the study overall: Nephrectomy followed 15 Gy stereotactic body radiation by 4 weeks. Study-wide findings and caveats: From baseline, blood top tumor clonotypes peaked at 2 weeks post-radiation.

Profiled with immunoSEQ multiplex PCR; TCRdb holds only in-frame clones, not every one. Of roughly 53,000 clones detected, approximately 80% appear once; the ten largest clones hold around 29%. Per germline, CDR1 WNHNN and CDR2 SYGVQD (reference sequence). With 10 bases removed from V and 6 bases from J, the gap between germline ends came to 21 bases. This CDR3 has 15 residues. Time point defined: baseline pretreatment blood. Described treatment: 15 Gy SBRT to primary tumor, nephrectomy 4 weeks later. Blood was sampled at baseline, 2 weeks and 4 weeks after SBRT. Clear cell pathology was present in this patient's renal cell carcinoma. On this clone itself: Its antigen remains unidentified.

The receptor was isolated from a woman in her 70s with renal cell carcinoma. The chain is built from TRBV10-1 and TRBJ2-2; D is possibly TRBD1 (5 bases). The material was blood, obtained from a patient whose treatment included radiotherapy and nephrectomy. The CDR3 coding sequence is TGCGCCACCATAGGACACTGTCAGGCGGCCGGGGAGCTGTTTTTT. Its protein product is CATIGHCQAAGELFF.